This T cell receptor beta chain was sequenced in a study of blood T cell repertoires in COVID-19 (dated by TCRdb to about 2020). For the wider study: Samples from collaborators originated in the United States, Italy and Spain and spanned both the acute and convalescent phases of COVID-19. Where available, HLA class I and class II types were obtained from metadata supplied by the sample provider rather than from assay-based typing. The material from the prospective study consisted of cDNA or gDNA derived from T cells, B-cell-depleted T cells, or PBMCs. Samples came from the ongoing ImmuneRACE study (first 160 participants) plus 1,254 subjects from 6 global collaborators. Nearly every sample came with metadata listing a de-identified subject ID, COVID-19 status, age in years and sex. The repertoires were released in a freely available public database meant as a resource for research on the immune response to SARS-CoV-2. Deeply sampled blood TCRbeta repertoires from subjects exposed to, actively infected with, or recovered from COVID-19 were included in the dataset.

Comments on this clone: The target of this receptor is not known. Per-nucleotide qualities are absent, and no much larger clonotype sits a single base away.

Collaborating institutions collected whole blood in K2EDTA tubes following their own protocols. For TCRbeta analysis, collaborator samples were shipped as frozen whole blood, as isolated PBMCs, or as DNA extracted from either sample type. Study-level results and caveats: How much clinical and demographic metadata was included differed by source and by participant, and the metadata was provided uncurated.

V loses 4 bases of germline sequence and J loses 0 bases, and the interval between the two ends is 11 bases. The CDR3 covers 15 residues, taking in both the cysteine and the phenylalanine. Just the 45-base CDR3 DNA is kept, in frame starting at base 1. For CDR1 and CDR2, the germline V gene (reference sequence) lists LNHDA and SQIVND. The immunoSEQ Assay, a bias-controlled multiplex PCR, was used to amplify TCRbeta CDR3 regions from genomic DNA. As for how the authors treated the data: The number of nucleated cells in each sample was estimated from the amplification of reference gene primers within the assay. To quantify the absolute abundance of each unique TCRbeta CDR3 rearrangement, sequence reads were collapsed and filtered. Productive Simpson clonality was computed per sample as the square root of Simpson's diversity index over productive rearrangements. Entries here come from immuneACCESS through TCRdb and include only in-frame sequences with V and J called. Some clones fail to appear in such tables; in the studies checked, an unresolved V gene covers under half of the shortfall, and the cause of the remainder is unknown. V and J calls plus clone size are reproduced from that table; the DNA served to infer D and trimming. The sample data list roughly 180,000 clones, and more than 80% of these were observed just once. The ten largest make up roughly 8% of the sample.

This chain is built from TRBV19 and TRBJ2-3; perhaps TRBD1 is the D gene, with 6 bases matching. The material sequenced was peripheral blood. The source of this sequence is a woman between 55 and 75 years old with acute or convalescent COVID-19. This receptor has the CDR3 CASSTDRFSTDTQYF. DNA sequence: TGTGCCAGTAGTACGGACAGATTCAGCACAGATACGCAGTATTTT.